A selection of T cell receptor beta chains follows, all from one sample in a study of T cells of healthy individuals. One entry per CDR3 protein, called by TCRdb with MiXCR from the 5' RACE reads. In the table there are 50,000 to 55,000 distinct CDR3 sequences, roughly 14% of which are singletons. The receptors shown here come from a human donor in good health. The CDR3 runs from the conserved cysteine through the conserved F or W. Each record gives: V gene, D gene, clone size, J gene, CDR3 DNA, CDR3 protein. D genes are given only for firm matches. The size entry is marked missing in some rows and otherwise reads once, few, many or a size class.

TRBV7-2	-	many	TRBJ2-1	TGTGCCAGCAGCGGCGCGGGCAATGAGCAGTTCTTC	CASSGAGNEQFF
TRBV11-3	-	few	TRBJ1-1	TGTGCCAGCAGCTTATCTAACACTGAAGCTTTCTTT	CASSLSNTEAFF
TRBV5-4	-	few	TRBJ2-7	TGTGCCAGCAGCCGTCCCGGACCGCCCTCCTACGAGCAGTACTTC	CASSRPGPPSYEQYF
TRBV2	TRBD2	few	TRBJ2-3	TGTGCCAGCAGTGGAGCGGGGTTCCCCACAGATACGCAGTATTTT	CASSGAGFPTDTQYF
TRBV5-1	-	few	TRBJ2-5	TGCGCCAGCAGCTTGCTGGATGCAGAGACCCAGTACTTC	CASSLLDAETQYF
TRBV6-2/TRBV6-3	TRBD1	-	TRBJ1-5	TGTGCCAGCAGTTGGGACAGGGGCGAATATAGCAATCAGCCCCAGCATTTT	CASSWDRGEYSNQPQHF
TRBV20-1	TRBD2	many	TRBJ2-7	TGCAGTGCTTCCGGACTAGCGGTAACCTCCTACGAGCAGTACTTC	CSASGLAVTSYEQYF
TRBV25-1	-	many	TRBJ2-3	TGTGCCAGCAGTGACGCGGGGGCTGCAGATACGCAGTATTTT	CASSDAGAADTQYF
TRBV3-1	TRBD1	many	TRBJ2-1	TGTGCCAGCAGCCAAGAGGGGACAGGGGGCCATGAGCAGTTCTTC	CASSQEGTGGHEQFF
TRBV20-1	-	-	TRBJ1-5	TGCAGTGCTAGACCCGACGGGAATCAGCCCCAGCATTTT	CSARPDGNQPQHF
TRBV12-3/TRBV12-4	-	many	TRBJ1-4	TGTGCCAGCAGTTTACCCCCAGGGAACGAAAAACTGTTTTTT	CASSLPPGNEKLFF
TRBV3-1	-	few	TRBJ1-1	TGTGCCAGCAGCCAAGGCCGAGGGTCTGAAGCTTTCTTT	CASSQGRGSEAFF
TRBV6-2/TRBV6-3	-	many	TRBJ1-4	TGTGCCAGCAGTGCAGGGGATGCAACTAATGAAAAACTGTTTTTT	CASSAGDATNEKLFF
TRBV7-2	-	many	TRBJ2-3	TGTGCCAGCAGCCACGGACCTGTTAGCACAGATACGCAGTATTTT	CASSHGPVSTDTQYF
TRBV24-1	-	many	TRBJ2-1	TGTGCCACCAGTGACGCAGTAAGCGGGAATGAGCAGTTCTTC	CATSDAVSGNEQFF
TRBV18	TRBD1	many	TRBJ1-6	TGTGCCAGCTCACCATCTGGATCCGCGCAGGGGGCGCATTCACCCCTCCACTTT	CASSPSGSAQGAHSPLHF
TRBV7-9	-	-	TRBJ1-2	TGTGTCAGCAGCTCCGATAACAGGGTTTACCATGGCTACACCTTC	CVSSSDNRVYHGYTF
TRBV27	-	few	TRBJ1-2	TGTGCCAGCAGTTTAGGGGACACCTATAACTATGGCTACACCTTC	CASSLGDTYNYGYTF
TRBV7-2	-	many	TRBJ2-3	TGTGCCAGCAGCCAAATTGCGTCGGACACAGATACGCAGTATTTT	CASSQIASDTDTQYF
TRBV29-1	-	many	TRBJ1-4	TGCAGCGTTGATCCAGGGAGGAATGAAAAACTGTTTTTT	CSVDPGRNEKLFF
TRBV20-1	TRBD2	many	TRBJ2-3	TGCAGTGCTAGAGATAGTAGCGGGGGCACAGATACGCAGTATTTT	CSARDSSGGTDTQYF
TRBV18	-	-	TRBJ2-2	TGTGCCAGCTCACTCGGGGGAGGCCGGAACACCGGGGAGCTGTTTTTT	CASSLGGGRNTGELFF
TRBV7-2	-	-	TRBJ2-7	TGTGCCAGCAGCCAGGACTACTCCTACGAGCAGTACTTC	CASSQDYSYEQYF
TRBV2	-	few	TRBJ2-1	TGTGCCAGCAGGGAGAGGAGCGGAGGGTACAATGAGCAGTTCTTC	CASRERSGGYNEQFF
TRBV6-2/TRBV6-3	TRBD2	-	TRBJ2-3	TGTGCCAGCAGCACTAGCGGGGTCCCGGATACGCAGTATTTT	CASSTSGVPDTQYF
TRBV2	TRBD1	-	TRBJ2-1	TGTGCCAGCATCCCGGACAGGGGGCGTATGAATGAGCAGTTCTTC	CASIPDRGRMNEQFF
TRBV11-2	TRBD2	-	TRBJ2-7	TGTGCCAGCAGCTTAGCTACGACTAGCGGGATAACCTACGAGCAGTACTTC	CASSLATTSGITYEQYF
TRBV20-1	-	many	TRBJ2-7	TGCAGTGCTAGAGATATAAATGGTTACGAGCAGTACTTC	CSARDINGYEQYF
TRBV7-2	-	-	TRBJ1-4	TGTGCCAGCAGCACCTCTTTGATTCCTAATGAAAAACTGTTTTTT	CASSTSLIPNEKLFF
TRBV29-1	TRBD1	many	TRBJ2-1	TGCAGCGTTGAAACCCTACAGGGGCGCTACAATGAGCAGTTCTTC	CSVETLQGRYNEQFF
TRBV28	TRBD1	-	TRBJ2-7	TGTGCCAGCAGTCATAATATGGGACAGGGTAACTACGAGCAGTACTTC	CASSHNMGQGNYEQYF
TRBV20-1	-	few	TRBJ2-6	TGCAGTGCTAGGGAGAGGGTAACTGGGGCCAACGTCCTGACTTTC	CSARERVTGANVLTF
TRBV11-2	-	-	TRBJ2-5	TGTGCCAGCAGCTTAGATATGCAGATGGCCCAGTACTTC	CASSLDMQMAQYF
TRBV4-1	-	-	TRBJ2-5	TGCGCCAGCGCAGGGACCCATCTAGAGACCCAGTACTTC	CASAGTHLETQYF
TRBV7-9	-	few	TRBJ2-2	TGTGCCAGCAGCTTAGAGGTCCAGCACGGGGAGCTGTTTTTT	CASSLEVQHGELFF
TRBV9	-	few	TRBJ2-3	TGTGCCAGCAGCGTCACAGCTAGCACAGATACGCAGTATTTT	CASSVTASTDTQYF
TRBV6-1	-	-	TRBJ2-2	TGTGCCAGCGGGGTGAGGGCGAGCACCGGGGAGCTGTTTTTT	CASGVRASTGELFF
TRBV5-5	-	few	TRBJ2-1	TGTGCCAGCAGACATGACAGCCCCTCCTACAATGAGCAGTTCTTC	CASRHDSPSYNEQFF
TRBV9	-	few	TRBJ2-7	TGTGCCAGCAGCGCCCCCACGGCGGAGCAGTACTTC	CASSAPTAEQYF
TRBV24-1	TRBD2	many	TRBJ2-1	TGTGCCACCAGTGAGCTAGCGGGAGGGCCGATCAATGAGCAGTTCTTC	CATSELAGGPINEQFF
TRBV6-2/TRBV6-3	TRBD1	many	TRBJ1-2	TGTGCCAGCAGTACCGGGACAGGGGGCCTCTACACCTTC	CASSTGTGGLYTF
TRBV10-3	-	few	TRBJ2-7	TGTGCCATCAGTGTCAGGCAGGAGACCTACGAGCAGTACTTC	CAISVRQETYEQYF
TRBV7-8	TRBD1	few	TRBJ1-2	TGTGCCAGTCGCCGGGACAGGGACTATGGCTACACCTTC	CASRRDRDYGYTF
TRBV18	-	many	TRBJ1-5	TGTGCCAGCTCACCAAACCCCACCGATCAGCCCCAGCATTTT	CASSPNPTDQPQHF
TRBV9	-	few	TRBJ2-7	TGTGCCAGCAGCGGGCCAGGCAGGGCAGGTGAGCAGTACTTC	CASSGPGRAGEQYF
TRBV6-2/TRBV6-3	TRBD1	-	TRBJ1-6	TGTGCCAGCAGTTATGGACAGGGAGGAAAAAAGAATTCACCCCTCCACTTT	CASSYGQGGKKNSPLHF
TRBV10-1	-	many	TRBJ2-7	TGCGCCAGCAGCGCCCGGACTCGAACCTACGAGCAGTACTTC	CASSARTRTYEQYF
TRBV2	-	many	TRBJ1-5	TGTGCCAGCACCTGGAGCGTGGTGGGCGATCAGCCCCAGCATTTT	CASTWSVVGDQPQHF
TRBV20-1	-	few	TRBJ1-1	TGCAGTGCTAGAGATCTGCGGACGGGGAACACTGAAGCTTTCTTT	CSARDLRTGNTEAFF
TRBV5-1	-	-	TRBJ2-4	TGCGCCAGCAGCCGAGGAGAGGACGCTATAGCCAAAAACATTCAGTACTTC	CASSRGEDAIAKNIQYF
TRBV20-1	TRBD2	-	TRBJ2-5	TGCAGTGCTAGAGATTTGGTAGCGGGAGGGGTACAAGAGACCCAGTACTTC	CSARDLVAGGVQETQYF
TRBV11-2	-	-	TRBJ2-3	TGTGCCAGCAGCTTCGGGATGGGGGCACGGTTCAAGGATACGCAGTATTTT	CASSFGMGARFKDTQYF
TRBV7-3	-	-	TRBJ2-3	TGTGCCAGCAGCTTATCTAGCAGCAGCACAGATACGCAGTATTTT	CASSLSSSSTDTQYF
TRBV5-1	TRBD2	-	TRBJ2-1	TGCGCCAGCAGCTTGGCCGGAACTAGCGGGGGGTATGGGCAGTTCTTC	CASSLAGTSGGYGQFF